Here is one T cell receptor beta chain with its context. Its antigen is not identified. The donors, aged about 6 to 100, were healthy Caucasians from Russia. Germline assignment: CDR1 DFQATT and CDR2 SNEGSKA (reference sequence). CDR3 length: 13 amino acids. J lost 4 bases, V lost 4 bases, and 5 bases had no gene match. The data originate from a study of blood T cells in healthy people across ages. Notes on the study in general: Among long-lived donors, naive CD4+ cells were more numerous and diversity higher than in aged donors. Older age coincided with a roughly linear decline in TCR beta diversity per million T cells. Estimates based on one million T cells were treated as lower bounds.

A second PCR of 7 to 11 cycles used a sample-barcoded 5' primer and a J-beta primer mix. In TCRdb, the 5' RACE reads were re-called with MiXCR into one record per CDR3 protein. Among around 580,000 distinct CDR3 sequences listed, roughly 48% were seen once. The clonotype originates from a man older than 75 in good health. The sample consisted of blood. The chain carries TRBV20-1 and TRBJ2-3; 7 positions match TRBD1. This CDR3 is CSAIQGIADTQYF. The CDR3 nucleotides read TGCAGTGCTATACAGGGGATCGCAGATACGCAGTATTTT.